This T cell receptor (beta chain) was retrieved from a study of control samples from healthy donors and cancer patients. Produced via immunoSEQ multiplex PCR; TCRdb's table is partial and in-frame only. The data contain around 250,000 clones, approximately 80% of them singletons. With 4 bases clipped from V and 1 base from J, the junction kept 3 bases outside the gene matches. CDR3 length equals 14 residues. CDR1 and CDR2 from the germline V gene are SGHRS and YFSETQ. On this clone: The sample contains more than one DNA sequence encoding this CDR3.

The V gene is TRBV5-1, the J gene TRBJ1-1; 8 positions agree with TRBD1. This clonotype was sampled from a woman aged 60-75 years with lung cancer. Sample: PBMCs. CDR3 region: CASSPGTGNTEAFF. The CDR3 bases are TGCGCCAGCAGCCCCGGGACAGGGAACACTGAAGCTTTCTTT.